One sample yielded the 9 T cell receptor beta chains listed below, sequenced in a study of early T cells in non-severe SARS-CoV-2 infection (dated by TCRdb to about 2021). Library preparation employed 5' RACE. The run used a NextSeq 500. Using fastp trimming at Q25 and MiXCR clonotype assembly, TCRdb reanalyzed the public sequencing data and kept in-frame beta chains. A single entry per CDR3 protein holds the most common genes and DNA from its merged rows. The sample contains 60,000 or so distinct CDR3 sequences, roughly a tenth of them found a single time. Of the sample, over 1.5% is held by the ten largest clones. The sample consisted of whole blood. The receptor set was obtained from an adult who was a healthcare worker with PCR-confirmed SARS-CoV-2 infection or an uninfected control (not recorded which).

This clonotype was recorded many times. The rearrangement uses TRBV20-1 and TRBJ2-1; tentative D call: TRBD2 (5 bases). The CDR3 totals 16 residues. V lost 5 bases, J lost 4 bases, and 21 bases lay in between. Germline V gene sequence: CDR1 DFQATT, CDR2 SNEGSKA (reference sequence). The CDR3: CSARNTPGGVYNEQFF. DNA for the CDR3: TGCAGTGCTCGCAACACCCCAGGAGGAGTATACAATGAGCAGTTCTTC.

This clonotype was detected many times. This sequence joins TRBV6-1 and TRBJ2-3, with 7 bases identical to TRBD2. This CDR3 region has 14 residues. The V gene end was trimmed by 8 bases and the J gene end by 2 bases; junction bases not matched to a gene: 7. The V gene's germline CDR1 is MNHNS and CDR2 SASEGT. CDR3 in amino acids: CASRYGGYTDTQYF. The CDR3 DNA reads as TGTGCCAGCCGTTACGGGGGGTACACAGATACGCAGTATTTT.

Many counts were recorded for this clonotype. This chain links TRBV6-5 with TRBJ1-6, with D uncertain. Germline V gene lookup returns CDR1 MNHEY and CDR2 SVGAGI. The CDR3 has 17 amino acids. V lost 2 bases, J lost 4 bases, and 15 bases lay in between. The CDR3 DNA follows: TGTGCCAGCAGTTACGGGTCCAGGCGGGATTATAATTCACCCCTCCACTTT. Amino acids: CASSYGSRRDYNSPLHF.

This clonotype was seen a few times. The J gene is TRBJ1-1, the V gene TRBV7-9, with 9 bases lining up with TRBD1. The CDR3 runs 16 residues. The germline V gene has CDR1 SEHNR and CDR2 FQNEAQ (reference sequence). The trim removed 5 bases at V and 3 bases at J, leaving 10 bases unmatched. CDR3 bases: TGTGCCAGCAGCCCGCCAACGGGACAGGGCTACACTGAAGCTTTCTTT. Protein product: CASSPPTGQGYTEAFF.

The V call is TRBV11-2, the J call TRBJ2-1; 8 bases match TRBD2. The CDR3 contains 15 residues. The ends lost 1 base at V and 4 bases at J; junction bases unmatched: 3. Germline V gene data show CDR1 as SGHAT and CDR2 as FQNNGV. In DNA, the CDR3 is TGTGCCAGCAGCTTAGTCGCGGGGGGATACAATGAGCAGTTCTTC. Amino acid sequence: CASSLVAGGYNEQFF.

V and J are TRBV3-2 and TRBJ1-2; TRBD1, the D gene given by the table, was not confirmed from the DNA. TRBV3-2 is an annotated pseudogene. The CDR3 totals 15 residues. CDR3 in amino acids: CASSPNPGPVTGYTF. CDR3 DNA: TGTGCCAGCAGCCCTAACCCTGGACCTGTAACTGGCTACACCTTC.

This clonotype occurred many times. The chain links TRBV30 to TRBJ2-5, with 10 nucleotides matching TRBD1. V trimming: 5 bases; J trimming: 5 bases; junction bases outside the gene matches: 5. The CDR3 is made up of 13 amino acids. CDR1 is GTSNPN and CDR2 is SVGIG in the germline V gene (reference sequence). CDR3 residues: CAWDRGQVETQYF. CDR3 bases: TGTGCCTGGGACAGGGGGCAGGTGGAGACCCAGTACTTC.

This clonotype was observed at least ten times. The rearrangement joins TRBV5-4 to TRBJ2-1, with 11 bases matching TRBD2. J gave up 7 bases and V 0 bases, and 3 bases lay outside the gene matches. The CDR3 is made up of 15 amino acids. In germline, CDR1 is SGHNT, CDR2 YYREEE (reference sequence). The CDR3 reads CASSLETSGENEQFF. The CDR3 coding sequence is TGTGCCAGCAGCTTGGAGACTAGCGGGGAAAATGAGCAGTTCTTC.

The chain uses TRBV11-2 and TRBJ2-2; 12 bases map to TRBD2. The CDR3 contains 18 residues. CDR1 is SGHAT, CDR2 FQNNGV, per germline. V was pared by 5 bases and J by 2 bases, with 9 bases of the junction left unmatched. The CDR3 region is CASSRGLAGSVNTGELFF. CDR3 sequence (DNA): TGTGCCAGCAGCAGGGGACTAGCGGGTTCCGTTAACACCGGGGAGCTGTTTTTT.